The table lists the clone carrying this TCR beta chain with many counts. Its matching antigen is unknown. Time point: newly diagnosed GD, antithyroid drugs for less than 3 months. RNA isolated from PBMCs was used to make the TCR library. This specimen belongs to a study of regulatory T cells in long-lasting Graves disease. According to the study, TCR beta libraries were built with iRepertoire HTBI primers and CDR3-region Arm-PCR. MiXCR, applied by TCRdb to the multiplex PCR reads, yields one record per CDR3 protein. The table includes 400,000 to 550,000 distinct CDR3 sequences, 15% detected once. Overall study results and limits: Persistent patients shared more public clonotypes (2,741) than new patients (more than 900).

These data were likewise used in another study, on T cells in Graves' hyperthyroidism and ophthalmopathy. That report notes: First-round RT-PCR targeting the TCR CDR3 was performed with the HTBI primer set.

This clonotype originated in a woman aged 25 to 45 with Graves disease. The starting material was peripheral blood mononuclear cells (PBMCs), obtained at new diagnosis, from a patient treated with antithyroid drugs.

The CDR3 sequence is CASSLPSGRRYEQYF. The CDR3 nucleotides are TGTGCCAGCAGTCTTCCTAGCGGGAGGAGATACGAGCAGTACTTC. The chain joins TRBV28 to TRBJ2-7; 11 bases are shared with TRBD2. The CDR3 is 15 amino acids. With V trimmed by 5 bases and J by 4 bases, 7 bases remained unmatched. Germline V lookup: CDR1 MDHEN, CDR2 SYDVKM.